A selection of T cell receptor beta chains follows, all from one sample in a study of T cells in Graves' hyperthyroidism and ophthalmopathy. In TCRdb, the multiplex PCR reads were re-called with MiXCR into one record per CDR3 protein. The sample holds 390,000 or so distinct CDR3 sequences, approximately 14% seen once. Material for sequencing was blood. The receptors shown here come from a man aged 18 to 30 with Graves' ophthalmopathy. The CDR3 runs from the conserved cysteine through the conserved F or W. A D gene is named only where the DNA matches it firmly. Clone sizes are given selectively: once, few, many, or a class where the clone is expanded.

V,size,J,D,DNA,CDR3
TRBV5-1,few,TRBJ2-7,-,TGCGCCAGCAGCTTGGCGCGTCTAGGCCACGAGCAGTACTTC,CASSLARLGHEQYF
TRBV19,few,TRBJ1-1,TRBD1,TGTGCCAGTAGTGGCCGGACAGGGGACACTGAAGCTTTCTTT,CASSGRTGDTEAFF
TRBV29-1,many,TRBJ1-4,-,TGCAGCGTTGTTTTCAGCAGAGCTGCAACTAATGAAAAACTGTTTTTT,CSVVFSRAATNEKLFF
TRBV12-3/TRBV12-4,many,TRBJ2-4,TRBD1,TGTGCCAGCAGTTTAGGACAGGGAGCCAAAAACATTCAGTACTTC,CASSLGQGAKNIQYF
TRBV19,few,TRBJ1-6,-,TGTGCCAGTGAGCCGACAGGTTTATATTCACCCCTCCACTTT,CASEPTGLYSPLHF
TRBV6-5,-,TRBJ1-5,TRBD1,TGTGCCAGCAGTTACAGGGACAGACCTGATCAGCCCCAGCATTTT,CASSYRDRPDQPQHF
TRBV29-1,-,TRBJ2-7,-,TGCAGCGTTGGAGTCACGTACGAGCAGTACTTC,CSVGVTYEQYF
TRBV18,many,TRBJ1-1,-,TGTGCCAGCTCCCCCGATCTGGGCACTGAAGCTTTCTTT,CASSPDLGTEAFF
TRBV20-1,many,TRBJ2-7,TRBD1,TGCAGTGCTTCGGACAGGGGCTACGAGCAGTACTTC,CSASDRGYEQYF
TRBV20-1,many,TRBJ2-7,TRBD2,TGCAGTGCCCCATTAGCGGGGGCTCCCTACGAGCAGTACTTC,CSAPLAGAPYEQYF
TRBV20-1,-,TRBJ1-5,-,TGCAGTGCTGACAGCCTGAATCAGCCCCAGCATTTT,CSADSLNQPQHF
TRBV24-1,many,TRBJ2-5,-,TGTGCCACCAGTGATCCCCTTGGAGAGACCCAGTACTTC,CATSDPLGETQYF
TRBV20-1,many,TRBJ1-1,TRBD1,TGCAGTGCTTCTCCGGGACAGGTGAACACTGAAGCTTTCTTT,CSASPGQVNTEAFF
TRBV20-1,-,TRBJ2-7,-,TGCAGTGCTAATAGAGAAAGTTCCGGGACCGCCTACGAGCAGTACTTC,CSANRESSGTAYEQYF
TRBV20-1,few,TRBJ1-1,-,TGCAGTGCCCACTGGGCTCTTAACACTGAAGCTTTCTTT,CSAHWALNTEAFF
TRBV7-3,many,TRBJ2-3,-,TGTGCCAGCAGCTCCAGGGTTAGCACAGATACGCAGTATTTT,CASSSRVSTDTQYF
TRBV7-9,many,TRBJ2-7,-,TGTGCCAGCAGCCTTACCGGGCCACACTACGAGCAGTACTTC,CASSLTGPHYEQYF
TRBV19,-,TRBJ2-1,TRBD2,TGTGCCAGTAGTATTGGACTAGCGGGGGGGCAGAATGAGCAGTTCTTC,CASSIGLAGGQNEQFF
TRBV4-1,-,TRBJ2-2,-,TGCGCCAGCAGCCAAGATGGCCCGAACACCGGGGAGCTGTTTTTT,CASSQDGPNTGELFF
TRBV29-1,many,TRBJ2-3,TRBD1,TGCAGCTCTTGGACAGGGTCGATCACAGATACGCAGTATTTT,CSSWTGSITDTQYF
TRBV11-1,-,TRBJ2-1,-,TGTGCCAGCAGCTTATCAGGGCAGACTTACAATGAGCAGTTCTTC,CASSLSGQTYNEQFF
TRBV19,-,TRBJ1-2,TRBD1,TGTGCCAGTAGTATCTATGAGGGGGCGACTAACTATGGCTACACCTTC,CASSIYEGATNYGYTF
TRBV19,few,TRBJ2-7,TRBD1,TGTGCCACCCAGCCGGGACAGGGGTCCTACGAGCAGTACTTC,CATQPGQGSYEQYF
TRBV3-1,many,TRBJ2-1,TRBD2,TGTGCCAGCAGGAGTTTAGCGGGGGCTTCTGAGCAGTTCTTC,CASRSLAGASEQFF
TRBV29-1,-,TRBJ2-3,-,TGCAGCGTTGACCCCGACACAGATACGCAGTATTTT,CSVDPDTDTQYF